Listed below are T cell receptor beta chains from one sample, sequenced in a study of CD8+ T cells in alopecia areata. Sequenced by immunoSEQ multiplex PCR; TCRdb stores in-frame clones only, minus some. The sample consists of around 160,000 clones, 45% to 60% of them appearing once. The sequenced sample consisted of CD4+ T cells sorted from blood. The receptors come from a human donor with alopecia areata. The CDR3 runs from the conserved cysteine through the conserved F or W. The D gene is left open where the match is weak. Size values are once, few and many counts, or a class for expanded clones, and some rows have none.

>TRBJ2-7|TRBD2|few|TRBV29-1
TGCAGCGTTGAAGGCGCGGGGGGCACCTACGAGCAGTACTTC
CSVEGAGGTYEQYF
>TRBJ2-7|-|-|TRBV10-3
TGTGCCATCAGGGACACCCCAAATGGGTCCGAGCAGTACTTC
CAIRDTPNGSEQYF
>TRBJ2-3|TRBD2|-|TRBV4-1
TGCGCCAGCAGCCTGGTAGCTAGCGGAGATACGCAGTATTTT
CASSLVASGDTQYF
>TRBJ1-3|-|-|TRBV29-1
TGCAGCGCCGGACAGACTGGAAACACCATATATTTT
CSAGQTGNTIYF
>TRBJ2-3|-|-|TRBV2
TGTGCCAGCGTAGAAAGCCTAAGCACAGATACGCAGTATTTT
CASVESLSTDTQYF
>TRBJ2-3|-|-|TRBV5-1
TGCGCCAGCAGCCCGGGACTCCTGGCTGAGGCGGGTCGCACAGATACGCAGTATTTT
CASSPGLLAEAGRTDTQYF
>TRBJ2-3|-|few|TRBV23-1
TGCGCCAGCAGTCAATTAGCTGATGGCGGCACAGATACGCAGTATTTT
CASSQLADGGTDTQYF
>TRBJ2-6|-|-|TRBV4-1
TGCGCCAGCAGCCAGAGCTTTTACAGGGTTAGATCTGGGGCCAACGTCCTGACTTTC
CASSQSFYRVRSGANVLTF
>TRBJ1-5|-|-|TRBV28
TGTGCCAGCAGCTTGCCAGGGCTTGGGCCCCAGCATTTT
CASSLPGLGPQHF
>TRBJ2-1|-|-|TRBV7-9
TGTGCCAGCAGCTTAGACAGCTACAATGAGCAGTTCTTC
CASSLDSYNEQFF
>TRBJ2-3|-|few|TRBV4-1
TGCGCCAGCAGCCAAGCTCAGGGCCCAGATACGCAGTATTTT
CASSQAQGPDTQYF
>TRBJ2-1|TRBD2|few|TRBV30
TGTGCCTGGAGTGGGACTAGTACCTCGGGACCGGGGTTCTTC
CAWSGTSTSGPGFF
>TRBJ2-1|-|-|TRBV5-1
TGCGCCAGCAGCTCAACCCGGGGGAGCTTTTCCTACAATGAGCAGTTCTTC
CASSSTRGSFSYNEQFF
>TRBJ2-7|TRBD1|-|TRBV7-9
TGTGCCAGCAGCTCACAACCCCGAGGCAGGGGGCTCGAGCAGTACTTC
CASSSQPRGRGLEQYF
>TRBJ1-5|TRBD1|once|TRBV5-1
TGCGCCAGCAGCCAGACAGGGGAAAGCAATCAGCCCCAGCATTTT
CASSQTGESNQPQHF
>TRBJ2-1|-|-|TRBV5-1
TGCGCCAGCAGAAGACAGCCCTGGGATGAGCAGTTCTTC
CASRRQPWDEQFF
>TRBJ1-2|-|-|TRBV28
TGTGCCAGCACCATAGGGTCAGGGCTTTACTATGGCTACACCTTC
CASTIGSGLYYGYTF
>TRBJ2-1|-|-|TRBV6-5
TGTGCCAGCAGCAGAGCCTTAAACAATGAGCAGTTCTTC
CASSRALNNEQFF
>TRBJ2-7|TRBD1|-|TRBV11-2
TGTGCCAGCAGCGTCCCGGGACAGGGCCCTCCCTTACTCTCTGACGAGCAGTACTTC
CASSVPGQGPPLLSDEQYF
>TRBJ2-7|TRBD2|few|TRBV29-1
TGCAGCGTGCGAGGGACTAGCGGAACCTACCCCAGGGACGAGCAGTACTTC
CSVRGTSGTYPRDEQYF
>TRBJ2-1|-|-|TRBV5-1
-
CASSTSSSGNEQFF
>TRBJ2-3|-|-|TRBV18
TGTGCCAGCTCACCACTCAGCGGGAGCACAGATACGCAGTATTTT
CASSPLSGSTDTQYF
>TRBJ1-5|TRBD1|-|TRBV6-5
TGTGCCAGCAGGAGGGGACAGGGGGCTCAGCCCCAGCATTTT
CASRRGQGAQPQHF
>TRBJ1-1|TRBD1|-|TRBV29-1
TGCAGCGCAAACAGGGGAGTCACTGAAGCTTTCTTT
CSANRGVTEAFF
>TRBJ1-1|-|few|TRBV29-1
TGCAGCGTTGCGAAAAGGGGAGACGCTGAAGCTTTCTTT
CSVAKRGDAEAFF
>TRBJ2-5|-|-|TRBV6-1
TGTGCCAGCAGTGAATCAGGCGAGACCCAGTACTTC
CASSESGETQYF
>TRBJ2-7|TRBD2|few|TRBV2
TGTGCCAGCCGTGGACTAGCGGCGAACTCCTACGAGCAGTACTTC
CASRGLAANSYEQYF
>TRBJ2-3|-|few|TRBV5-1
TGCGCCAGCAGCTTGGACAGAAGCACAGATACGCAGTATTTT
CASSLDRSTDTQYF
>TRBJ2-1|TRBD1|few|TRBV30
TGTGCCTGGAGTTCCCGGACAGGCGATGGTGAGCAGTTCTTC
CAWSSRTGDGEQFF
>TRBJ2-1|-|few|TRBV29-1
TGCAGCCTCGCCCGCGATAACAATGAGCAGTTCTTC
CSLARDNNEQFF
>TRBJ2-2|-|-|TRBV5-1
TGCGCCAGCAGCTCCCAGGGAACCGGGGAGCTGTTTTTT
CASSSQGTGELFF
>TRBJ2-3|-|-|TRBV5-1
TGCGCCAGCCGGCCCGACACAGATACGCAGTATTTT
CASRPDTDTQYF
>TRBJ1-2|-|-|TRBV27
TGTGCCAGCAGTTTATCGTCACTCTTGCCTTATGGCTACACCTTC
CASSLSSLLPYGYTF
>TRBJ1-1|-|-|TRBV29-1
TGCAGCGTTGATTCTTCGGGAATGAACACTGAAGCTTTCTTT
CSVDSSGMNTEAFF
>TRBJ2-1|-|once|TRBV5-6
TGTGCCAGCGGGTTTCGTTCACGGCTTGTAAACAATGAGCAGTTCTTC
CASGFRSRLVNNEQFF
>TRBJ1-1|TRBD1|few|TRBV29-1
TGCAGCGTGGGACAGGGGGCAAGAAGCACTGAAGCTTTCTTT
CSVGQGARSTEAFF
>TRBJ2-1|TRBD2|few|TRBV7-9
TGTGCCAGCAGCAATGAGCGGGAGGGCTACAATGAGCAGTTCTTC
CASSNEREGYNEQFF
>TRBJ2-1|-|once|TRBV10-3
TGTGCCATCAGTGCCAAGAATGAGCAGTTCTTC
CAISAKNEQFF
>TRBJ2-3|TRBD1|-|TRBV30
TGTGCCTGGAGTTTACTCTACCGGGACAGGGGTTCAGATACGCAGTATTTT
CAWSLLYRDRGSDTQYF
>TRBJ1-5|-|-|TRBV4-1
TGCGCCAGCAGCCAAGACCGCGTTTCTCAGCCCCAGCATTTT
CASSQDRVSQPQHF
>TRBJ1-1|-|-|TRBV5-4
TGTGCCAGCAGCTTGCCCCGGCAGGGGTGGGCTGAAGCTTTCTTT
CASSLPRQGWAEAFF
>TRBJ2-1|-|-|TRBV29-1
TGCAGCGCCGGGGCCGTTTACAATGAGCAGTTCTTC
CSAGAVYNEQFF
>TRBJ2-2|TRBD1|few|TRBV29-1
TGCAGCGTTGAAGACAAATTGACAGGGGTCGGGGGGGAGCTGTTTTTT
CSVEDKLTGVGGELFF
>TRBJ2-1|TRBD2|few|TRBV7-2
TGTGCCAGCAGTCTAGCGGACTACAATGAGCAGTTCTTC
CASSLADYNEQFF
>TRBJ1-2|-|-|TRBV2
TGTGCCAGCAGTGAACTCGGGAGGACCTATGGCTACACCTTC
CASSELGRTYGYTF
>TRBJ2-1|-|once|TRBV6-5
TGTGCCAGCAGTTACTCGATCCAGAGGTCCTACAATGAGCAGTTCTTC
CASSYSIQRSYNEQFF
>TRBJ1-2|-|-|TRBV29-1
TGCAGCGTTGGTCAAATCTATGGCTACACCTTC
CSVGQIYGYTF
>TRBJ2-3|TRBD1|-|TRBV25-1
TGTGCCAGCAGTGGAAGACAGGGAACAGATACGCAGTATTTT
CASSGRQGTDTQYF
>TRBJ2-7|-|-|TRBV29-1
TGCAGCGTAATAACAGGACAAAGCTCCTACGAGCAGTACTTC
CSVITGQSSYEQYF
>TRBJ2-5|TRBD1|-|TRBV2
TGTGCCAGCAGGGACAGGGCTTTACAAGAGACCCAGTACTTC
CASRDRALQETQYF
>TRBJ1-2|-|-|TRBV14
TGTGCCAGCAGCCAAGTCGGAGGGGTCGGCTACACCTTC
CASSQVGGVGYTF
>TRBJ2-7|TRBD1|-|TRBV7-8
TGTGCCAGCAGCTTCCGGGACAGGGGAGGCGGATCCGAGCAGTACTTC
CASSFRDRGGGSEQYF
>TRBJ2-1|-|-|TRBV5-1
TGCGCCAGCAGCAGAGGGGACACCATCAATGAGCAGTTCTTC
CASSRGDTINEQFF
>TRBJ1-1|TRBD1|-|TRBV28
TGTGCCAGCAGCACGGACAGGGGTGAAGCTTTCTTT
CASSTDRGEAFF
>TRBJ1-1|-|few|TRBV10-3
TGTGCCAGCAGGGAGATGAGCACTGAAGCTTTCTTT
CASREMSTEAFF
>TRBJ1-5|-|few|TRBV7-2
TGTGCCAGTGCAGACTTAAGGGCTCAGCCCCAGCATTTT
CASADLRAQPQHF
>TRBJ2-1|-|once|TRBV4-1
TGCGCCAGCAGCCAAGATCTGGGGAATGAGCAGTTCTTC
CASSQDLGNEQFF
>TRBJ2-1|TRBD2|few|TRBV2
TGTGCCAGCAGGCCCCTAGCGGGAGGGCTCGGGGAGCAGTTCTTC
CASRPLAGGLGEQFF